This is a list of T cell receptor beta chains from one sample in a study of cytomegalovirus exposure and HLA in healthy donors. Generated by immunoSEQ multiplex PCR, the TCRdb table keeps only in-frame clones and is missing some. Of about 55,000 clones in the sample, 70% to 75% were seen once. What was sequenced was PBMCs. These receptors came from a man between 35 and 55 years old in good health and CMV-seropositive. CDR3s include the opening cysteine and the closing phenylalanine or tryptophan. D genes are given only for firm matches. A row's size may be missing; if present it is once, few, many or a size class.

clone size,V gene,D gene,J gene,CDR3 length,CDR3 protein,CDR3 DNA
NA,TRBV9,NA,TRBJ2-3,15,CASSVEGRSTDTQYF,TGTGCCAGCAGCGTCGAGGGTCGGAGCACAGATACGCAGTATTTT
NA,TRBV5-1,TRBD2,TRBJ2-5,15,CASSLSAGGGETQYF,TGCGCCAGCAGCTTGAGCGCGGGGGGCGGGGAGACCCAGTACTTC
NA,TRBV4-3,TRBD1,TRBJ2-1,15,CASSETGTANNEQFF,TGCGCCAGCAGCGAAACCGGGACAGCCAACAATGAGCAGTTCTTC
few,TRBV18,TRBD1,TRBJ1-4,15,CASSLGSAGGEKLFF,TGTGCCAGCTCGCTAGGGAGTGCAGGGGGCGAAAAACTGTTTTTT
NA,TRBV5-6,NA,TRBJ1-5,16,CASSLGPNREGQPQHF,TGTGCCAGCAGCTTGGGGCCTAACAGAGAGGGTCAGCCCCAGCATTTT
few,TRBV7-9,TRBD1,TRBJ1-6,16,CASSLGQGFYNSPLHF,TGTGCCAGCAGCCTCGGACAGGGCTTCTATAATTCACCCCTCCACTTT
NA,TRBV6-5,TRBD1,TRBJ1-2,13,CASTGLTGYGYTF,TGTGCCAGCACAGGACTGACAGGGTATGGCTACACCTTC
NA,TRBV6-1,TRBD1,TRBJ1-3,15,CASKKTGGTGNTIYF,TGTGCCAGCAAAAAAACAGGGGGCACTGGAAACACCATATATTTT
NA,TRBV2,NA,TRBJ2-3,15,CASSDQGPGTDTQYF,TGTGCCAGCAGTGACCAGGGCCCTGGCACAGATACGCAGTATTTT
NA,TRBV6-5,TRBD1,TRBJ1-1,16,CASSSAPGGGNTEAFF,TGTGCCAGCAGTTCCGCCCCAGGGGGAGGGAACACTGAAGCTTTCTTT
NA,TRBV11-3,TRBD2,TRBJ2-3,17,CASSPGVAGGQVDTQYF,TGTGCCAGCAGCCCCGGGGTAGCGGGGGGGCAAGTAGATACGCAGTATTTT
NA,TRBV5-1,NA,TRBJ1-1,13,CASSFAGRTEAFF,TGCGCCAGCAGCTTCGCAGGGCGGACTGAAGCTTTCTTT
once,TRBV27,TRBD1,TRBJ2-4,14,CASSSNDRGDIQYF,TGTGCCAGCAGTTCTAATGACAGGGGGGACATTCAGTACTTC
once,TRBV5-1,NA,TRBJ2-5,12,CASSPYQETQYF,TGCGCCAGCAGCCCCTACCAAGAGACCCAGTACTTC
NA,TRBV10-3,TRBD1,TRBJ1-1,13,CAISDRQGNEAFF,TGTGCCATCAGTGACAGACAGGGGAATGAAGCTTTCTTT
NA,TRBV5-1,NA,TRBJ2-5,15,CASSLEPGEDETQYF,TGCGCCAGCAGCTTGGAACCCGGGGAGGACGAGACCCAGTACTTC
NA,TRBV9,NA,TRBJ1-3,17,CASSVDPTTGSGNTIYF,TGTGCCAGCAGCGTAGACCCTACCACAGGGTCTGGAAACACCATATATTTT
NA,TRBV5-1,TRBD1,TRBJ1-6,15,CASSPGQGPNSPLHF,TGCGCCAGCAGCCCAGGACAGGGGCCGAATTCACCCCTCCACTTT
NA,TRBV6-5,NA,TRBJ1-1,13,CASRDTYRAEAFF,TGTGCCAGCAGGGATACATACAGGGCTGAAGCTTTCTTT
NA,TRBV29-1,NA,TRBJ1-1,12,CSVETGSSEAFF,TGCAGCGTTGAAACAGGGTCCTCTGAAGCTTTCTTT
NA,TRBV4-3,NA,TRBJ2-2,15,CASSQGVSGTGELFF,TGCGCCAGCAGCCAAGGAGTAAGCGGCACCGGGGAGCTGTTTTTT
once,TRBV18,NA,TRBJ1-1,13,CASSPAGNTEAFF,TGTGCCAGCTCACCTGCGGGAAACACTGAAGCTTTCTTT
once,TRBV12-5,NA,TRBJ1-1,15,CASGLADSFNTEAFF,TGTGCTAGTGGTTTGGCCGACTCATTTAACACTGAAGCTTTCTTT